A selection of T cell receptor beta chains follows, all from one sample in a study of blood T cells in healthy people across ages. TCRdb reprocessed the 5' RACE reads with MiXCR, giving one entry per CDR3 protein. The repertoire has 1.5 million to 2 million distinct CDR3 sequences, around 40% of them found once; the top ten carry approximately 22%. Sequences were obtained from blood. The source is a human donor in good health. CDR3s include the opening cysteine and the closing phenylalanine or tryptophan. The order of the fields is D gene, clone size, CDR3 length, V gene, J gene, CDR3 protein, CDR3 DNA. D genes are given only for firm matches. Expanded clones get a size class; other rows say once, few or many, or leave the size out.

>-|-|17|TRBV5-8|TRBJ2-7
CASSVPGLALGSYEQYF
TGTGCCAGCAGCGTGCCCGGTTTAGCACTGGGCTCCTACGAGCAGTACTTC
>TRBD1|-|15|TRBV11-3|TRBJ1-2
CASSLEHTGGFGYTF
TGTGCCAGCAGCTTAGAGCACACAGGGGGCTTTGGCTACACCTTC
>-|-|13|TRBV12-3/TRBV12-4|TRBJ2-7
CASSPGTNDEQYF
TGTGCCAGCAGTCCCGGGACAAACGACGAGCAGTACTTC
>TRBD1|few|16|TRBV29-1|TRBJ1-2
CSVEDQGQGPGDGYTF
TGCAGCGTCGAAGATCAGGGACAGGGGCCGGGCGATGGCTACACCTTC
>TRBD1|-|14|TRBV29-1|TRBJ1-1
CSVTRQGTGTEAFF
TGCAGCGTAACAAGACAGGGAACAGGGACTGAAGCTTTCTTT
>-|-|14|TRBV29-1|TRBJ1-1
CSVGGTDAPTEAFF
TGCAGCGTGGGGGGCACAGATGCGCCCACTGAAGCTTTCTTT
>-|few|15|TRBV6-2/TRBV6-3|TRBJ2-1
CASSSPRASGNEQFF
TGTGCCAGCAGTTCCCCCCGGGCCTCGGGGAATGAACAGTTCTTC
>TRBD1|-|12|TRBV29-1|TRBJ2-1
CSYKRQGNEQFF
TGCAGCTATAAACGACAGGGCAATGAGCAGTTCTTC
>-|-|15|TRBV12-3/TRBV12-4|TRBJ1-5
CASSSTGYSNQPQHF
TGTGCCAGCAGCAGTACAGGGTATAGCAATCAGCCCCAGCATTTT
>-|-|12|TRBV12-3/TRBV12-4|TRBJ1-2
CASSFTGNGYTF
TGTGCCAGCAGTTTCACCGGTAACGGCTACACCTTC
>-|-|15|TRBV7-9|TRBJ2-7
CASSLDRDNYNEQYF
TGTGCCAGCAGCTTAGACAGGGACAACTACAATGAGCAGTACTTC
>-|-|21|TRBV5-1|TRBJ2-6
CASSLEGNLGQFLSGANVLTF
TGCGCCAGCAGCTTGGAGGGCAATCTCGGACAGTTCCTCTCTGGGGCCAACGTCCTGACTTTC
>-|few|16|TRBV6-2/TRBV6-3|TRBJ1-6
CASSSSGRRADSPLHF
TGTGCCAGCAGTTCCTCGGGACGTCGGGCGGATTCACCCCTCCACTTT
>-|few|14|TRBV7-2|TRBJ2-5
CASSLFRSQETQYF
TGTGCCAGCAGCTTATTCCGGTCCCAAGAGACCCAGTACTTC
>-|-|16|TRBV4-3|TRBJ1-4
CASSQDLDSTNEKLFF
TGCGCCAGCAGCCAAGATTTGGATTCAACTAATGAAAAACTGTTTTTT
>-|-|15|TRBV7-2|TRBJ1-5
CASSLGRGDNQPQHF
TGTGCCAGCAGCTTAGGACGGGGGGACAATCAGCCCCAGCATTTT
>TRBD2|few|15|TRBV7-2|TRBJ2-1
CASSLIAGVYNEQFF
TGTGCCAGCAGCTTAATCGCGGGGGTCTACAATGAGCAGTTCTTC
>-|few|14|TRBV5-1|TRBJ1-2
CASSSFLQSGGYTF
TGCGCCAGCAGCTCCTTCTTACAGTCGGGGGGCTACACCTTC
>TRBD1|-|14|TRBV20-1|TRBJ1-5
CSATGTGKNQPQHF
TGCAGTGCTACCGGGACAGGGAAAAATCAGCCCCAGCATTTT
>-|-|12|TRBV20-1|TRBJ1-1
CSASIRDTEAFF
TGCAGTGCTAGCATCAGGGACACTGAAGCTTTCTTT
>TRBD1|few|14|TRBV7-9|TRBJ1-2
CASSLLTGLYGYTF
TGTGCCAGCAGTTTGTTGACAGGGTTGTATGGCTACACCTTC
>TRBD1|-|16|TRBV7-9|TRBJ1-2
CASSDRQGAIIRGYTF
TGTGCCAGCAGCGACAGACAGGGGGCAATAATTCGTGGCTACACCTTC
>TRBD2|-|16|TRBV5-1|TRBJ2-3
CASSLSLAGAGDTQYF
TGCGCCAGCAGCTTGAGCCTAGCGGGGGCAGGGGATACGCAGTATTTT
>TRBD1|-|15|TRBV28|TRBJ1-5
CASSGAGTDYQPQHF
TGTGCCAGCAGTGGGGCTGGGACAGACTATCAGCCCCAGCATTTT
>-|once|18|TRBV11-2|TRBJ2-3
CASSSNGRSGLEFDTQYF
TGTGCCAGCAGCTCCAACGGACGGTCGGGACTCGAATTCGATACGCAGTATTTT